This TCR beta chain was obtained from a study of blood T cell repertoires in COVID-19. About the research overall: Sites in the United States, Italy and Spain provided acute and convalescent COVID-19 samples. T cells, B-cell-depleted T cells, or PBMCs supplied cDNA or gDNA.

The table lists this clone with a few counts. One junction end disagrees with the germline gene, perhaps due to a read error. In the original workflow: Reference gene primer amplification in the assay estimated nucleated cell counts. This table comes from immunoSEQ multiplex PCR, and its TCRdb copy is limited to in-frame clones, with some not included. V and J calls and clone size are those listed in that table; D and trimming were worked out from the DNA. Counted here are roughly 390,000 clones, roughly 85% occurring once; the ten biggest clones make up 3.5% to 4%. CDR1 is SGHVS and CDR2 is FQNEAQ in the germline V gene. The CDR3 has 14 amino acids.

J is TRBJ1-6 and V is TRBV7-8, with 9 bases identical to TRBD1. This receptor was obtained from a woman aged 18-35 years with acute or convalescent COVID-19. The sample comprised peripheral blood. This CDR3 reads CASSPLDSGTGLRF. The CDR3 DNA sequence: TGTGCCAGCAGCCCATTGGACTCAGGGACAGGGCTCCGCTTT.